The 7 T cell receptor beta chains below all came from one sample that was sequenced in a study of neurological immune-mediated disorders (dated by TCRdb to about 2019). Receptor amplification or capture employed 5' RACE. TCRdb lists the instrument as Illumina HiSeq 2500. Clones were called with MiXCR by TCRdb after fastp trimmed the public reads at Q25, and only in-frame beta chains were retained. One record per CDR3 amino acid sequence lists the most common genes and DNA. The sample table shows more than 40,000 distinct CDR3 sequences, and roughly 2% are seen once. 2.2% of the sample is held by the ten biggest clonotypes. The sequenced sample was PBMCs. Receptor source: a woman aged 40 to 50 with multiple sclerosis.

This clonotype was seen many times. For the CDR3, the DNA is TGTGCCAGCAGCGTAACGGGGGGGGTTTTCCCCTACGAGCAGTACTTC. Residues: CASSVTGGVFPYEQYF. The chain joins TRBV7-9 to TRBJ2-7; 8 bases fit TRBD2. Germline lookup yields CDR1 SEHNR and CDR2 FQNEAQ (reference sequence). This CDR3 region has 16 residues. The ends lost 5 bases at V and 2 bases at J; junction bases unmatched: 11.

This clonotype was seen ten or more times. This chain connects TRBV6-6 to TRBJ1-2, with D tentatively TRBD1 (5 bases). Germline CDR1 and CDR2: MNHNY and SVGAGI (reference sequence). Trimming cost V 5 bases and J 0 bases, with 7 bases left between them. The CDR3 totals 13 residues. The CDR3 reads CASSLGANYGYTF. The DNA for the CDR3 is TGTGCCAGCAGTCTGGGGGCTAACTATGGCTACACCTTC.

This clonotype was seen many times. The chain combines TRBV15 with TRBJ2-1, with TRBD2 matching over 8 bases. In germline, CDR1 is LNHNV, CDR2 YYDKDF (reference sequence). CDR3 length equals 19 residues. The junction had 11 bases not matched to a gene; V was cut back by 1 base and J by 0 bases. The CDR3 is CATSRGTSNYVRSYNEQFF. The CDR3 coding sequence is TGTGCCACCAGCAGAGGGACTAGCAACTACGTCCGCTCCTACAATGAGCAGTTCTTC.

This clonotype was seen many times. The CDR3 DNA reads as TGCGCCAGCAGCGTCGACAGGGTCTATGGCTACACCTTC. Its translation is CASSVDRVYGYTF. The chain is built from TRBV5-1 and TRBJ1-2, with 7 nucleotides matching TRBD1. The CDR3 totals 13 residues. CDR1 is SGHRS and CDR2 is YFSETQ in the germline V gene. Unmatched junction bases numbered 4, after V lost 4 bases and J lost 4 bases.

At least ten counts were recorded for this clonotype. This chain uses TRBV20-1 with TRBJ1-4; no firm D call. The CDR3 totals 14 residues. Trimming removed 0 bases at V and 4 bases at J, with 9 bases between. Germline CDR1 is DFQATT and CDR2 is SNEGSKA (reference sequence). DNA for the CDR3: TGCAGTGCTAGAGATAGCACCTTTAATGAAAAACTGTTTTTT. Translated, it gives CSARDSTFNEKLFF.

The sample holds many counts of this clonotype. This sequence joins TRBV6-6 and TRBJ1-1; TRBD1 might be the D (6 bases). The V and J ends lost 6 bases and 0 bases respectively, with 11 bases between them. In germline, CDR1 is MNHNY, CDR2 SVGAGI (reference sequence). The CDR3 is made up of 14 amino acids. The CDR3 region is CASRGDIMNTEAFF. DNA of the CDR3: TGTGCCAGCAGGGGGGACATTATGAACACTGAAGCTTTCTTT.

This clonotype came up many times. The gene calls are TRBV15 and TRBJ2-7, with D possibly TRBD1 on 6 matching bases. Trimming cost V 7 bases and J 4 bases, with 14 bases left between them. The CDR3 is 13 residues long. Germline lookup yields CDR1 LNHNV and CDR2 YYDKDF (reference sequence). In DNA form, the CDR3 reads TGTGCCACCATGCTTACAGGGAAGTACGAGCAGTACTTC. It yields the protein CATMLTGKYEQYF.